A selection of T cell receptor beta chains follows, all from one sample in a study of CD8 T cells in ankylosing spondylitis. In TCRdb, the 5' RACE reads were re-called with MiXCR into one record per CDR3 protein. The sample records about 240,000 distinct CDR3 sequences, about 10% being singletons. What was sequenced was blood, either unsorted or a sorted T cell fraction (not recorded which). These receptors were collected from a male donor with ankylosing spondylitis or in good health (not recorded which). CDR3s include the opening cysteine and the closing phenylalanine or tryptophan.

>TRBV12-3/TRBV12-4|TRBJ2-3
CASSFTLAGDTQYF
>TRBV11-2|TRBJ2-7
CASSLDPLGNEQYF
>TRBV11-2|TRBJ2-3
CASSSYAKAGDTQYF
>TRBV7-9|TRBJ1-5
CASSLAVDQPQHF
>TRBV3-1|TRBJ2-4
CACSQDPPAGVSGAKNIQYF
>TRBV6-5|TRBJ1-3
CASSYGTGTAYSGNTIYF
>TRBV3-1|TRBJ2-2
CASRRTGDTGELFF
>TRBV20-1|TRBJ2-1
CSAPSGEYNEQFF
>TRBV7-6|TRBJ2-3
CTSSLVHFTDTQYF
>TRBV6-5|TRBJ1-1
CASRITGTNTEAFF
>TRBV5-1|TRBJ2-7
CASSGQASSYEQYF
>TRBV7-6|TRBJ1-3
CASSPTGTGPNSGNTIYF
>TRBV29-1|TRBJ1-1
CSVADRVDTEAFF
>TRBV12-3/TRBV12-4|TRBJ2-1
CASGTIEQFF
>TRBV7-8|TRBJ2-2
CASSSLLQGARTGELFF
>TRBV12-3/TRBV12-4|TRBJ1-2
CASTPRGHGYTF
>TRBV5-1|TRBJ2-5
CASSLEEGIGETQYF
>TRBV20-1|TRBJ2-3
CSAPRETDTQYF